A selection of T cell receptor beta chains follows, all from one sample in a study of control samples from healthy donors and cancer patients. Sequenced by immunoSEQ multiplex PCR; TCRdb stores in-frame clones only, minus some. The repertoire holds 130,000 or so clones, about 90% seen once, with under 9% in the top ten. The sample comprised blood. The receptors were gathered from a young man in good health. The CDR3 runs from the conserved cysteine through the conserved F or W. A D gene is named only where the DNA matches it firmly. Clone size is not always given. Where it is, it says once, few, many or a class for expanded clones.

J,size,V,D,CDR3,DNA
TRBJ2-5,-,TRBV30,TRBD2,CAWKRLAGGLETQYF,TGTGCCTGGAAGCGACTAGCGGGGGGCCTAGAGACCCAGTACTTC
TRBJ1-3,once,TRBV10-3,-,CAISEAAGSGNTIYF,TGTGCCATCAGTGAGGCGGCAGGCTCTGGAAACACCATATATTTT
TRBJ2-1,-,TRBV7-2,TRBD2,CASSSSGGAYNEQFF,TGTGCCAGCAGCTCTAGCGGGGGGGCCTACAATGAGCAGTTCTTC
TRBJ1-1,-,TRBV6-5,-,CASSYSSARSSGAFF,TGTGCCAGCAGTTACTCCTCTGCCCGGTCTTCTGGAGCTTTCTTT
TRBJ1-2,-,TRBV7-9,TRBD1,CASSLGQDIPPGYTF,TGTGCCAGCAGCCTGGGACAGGATATTCCGCCCGGCTACACCTTC
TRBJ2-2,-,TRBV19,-,CASSIGGGDTGELFF,TGTGCCAGTAGTATAGGGGGTGGCGACACCGGGGAGCTGTTTTTT
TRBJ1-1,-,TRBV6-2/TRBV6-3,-,CASSSTATEAFF,TGTGCCAGCAGTTCTACAGCCACTGAAGCTTTCTTT
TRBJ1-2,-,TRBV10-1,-,CASSEGQLYGYTF,TGCGCCAGCAGTGAGGGACAGCTCTATGGCTACACCTTC
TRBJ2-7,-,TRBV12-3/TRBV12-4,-,CASSFFGGYEQYF,TGTGCCAGCAGTTTCTTCGGGGGCTACGAGCAGTACTTC
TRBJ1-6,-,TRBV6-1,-,CASSEEHSSYNSPLHF,TGTGCCAGCAGTGAAGAACACAGCTCCTATAATTCACCCCTCCACTTT
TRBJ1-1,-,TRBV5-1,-,CASSLEGWTEAFF,TGCGCCAGCAGCTTGGAGGGGTGGACTGAAGCTTTCTTT
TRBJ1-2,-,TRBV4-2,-,CASSQDAAGYGYTF,TGTGCCAGCAGCCAAGATGCGGCAGGGTATGGCTACACCTTC
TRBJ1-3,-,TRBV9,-,CASSVAITGNTIYF,TGTGCCAGCAGCGTAGCAATTACTGGAAACACCATATATTTT
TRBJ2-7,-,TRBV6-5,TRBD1,CASGRTGASYEQYF,TGTGCCAGCGGGAGGACAGGGGCTAGCTACGAGCAGTACTTC
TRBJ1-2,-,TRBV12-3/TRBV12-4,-,CASSDGNYGYTF,TGTGCCAGCAGTGACGGAAACTATGGCTACACCTTC
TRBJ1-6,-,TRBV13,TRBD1,CASSLGQGGLGVNSPLHF,TGTGCCAGCAGCTTGGGACAGGGGGGCCTTGGGGTTAATTCACCCCTCCACTTT
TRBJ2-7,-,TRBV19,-,CASSPAGHKYEQYF,TGTGCCAGTAGTCCGGCAGGGCATAAGTACGAGCAGTACTTC
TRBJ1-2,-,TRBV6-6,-,CATGNAGVNYGYTF,TGTGCCACCGGAAATGCAGGGGTTAACTATGGCTACACCTTC
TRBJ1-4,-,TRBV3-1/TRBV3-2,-,CASSQGTLATNEKLFF,TGTGCCAGCAGCCAAGGTACACTTGCAACTAATGAAAAACTGTTTTTT
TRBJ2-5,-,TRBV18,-,CASRVQETQYF,TGTGCCAGCAGAGTACAAGAGACCCAGTACTTC
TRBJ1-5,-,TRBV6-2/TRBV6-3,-,CASSYGMGNQPQHF,TGTGCCAGCAGTTACGGTATGGGAAATCAGCCCCAGCATTTT
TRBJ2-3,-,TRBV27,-,CASSFQGTDTQYF,TGTGCCAGCAGTTTTCAGGGGACAGATACGCAGTATTTT
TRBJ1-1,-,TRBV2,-,CASSDFTKGSSTEAFF,TGTGCCAGCAGTGATTTCACGAAGGGGTCAAGCACTGAAGCTTTCTTT
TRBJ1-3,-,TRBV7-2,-,CASSLRQAENAIYF,TGTGCCAGCAGCTTACGACAGGCAGAAAACGCCATATATTTT
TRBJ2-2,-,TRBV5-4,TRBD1,CASSLTGTGVTGELFF,TGTGCCAGCAGCTTGACCGGGACAGGGGTTACCGGGGAGCTGTTTTTT
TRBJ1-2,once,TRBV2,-,CASSAGGPNYGYTF,TGTGCCAGCAGTGCGGGGGGTCCCAACTATGGCTACACCTTC
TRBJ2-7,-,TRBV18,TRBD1,CASSRGTGRNF,TGTGCCAGCTCCCGAGGGACAGGGCGTAACTTC